This entry describes one TCR beta chain. Its specific antigen is unknown. No base quality information exists; no much larger clone differs at one position. The donors were healthy, HIV-negative adults with no recently reported acute infections or vaccinations. Every donor was a Caucasian adult living in Nashville, Tennessee, USA. CD4+ T cells were enriched through magnetic negative selection, after which naive cells were positively selected on CD45RA and the remaining negative fraction served as the memory subset. Blood was collected by leukapheresis, and PBMCs were isolated by Ficoll-Histopaque density gradient centrifugation and then cryopreserved in liquid nitrogen vapor phase. Purity and quantity of every magnetically sorted T cell population were checked by analytical flow cytometry. Each sorted fraction had its genomic DNA isolated and then quantified by UV absorbance on a Nanodrop 2000c. The data originate from a study of shared clonotypes between healthy human individuals (TCRdb year 2020). Broadly, across the study: Three men and a couple of women, aged 18 to 49 years, made up the cohort. Per donor, three plates each were used for CD4 naive and CD4 memory, two for CD8 naive, and one for CD8 memory. Blood TCR repertoires of five healthy adults were deeply sequenced to estimate repertoire size and the extent of clonotype sharing between individuals. Each donor's leukapheresis produced roughly between roughly 0.85 and 9 billion PBMCs. Different laboratories and diverse techniques were used to prepare libraries and sequence TCR repertoires, to increase sequencing depth and limit assay-specific biases. Paper-wide results and their limitations: Based on pairwise subsampling, the degree of clonotype sharing among donors was expected to be affected by sequencing depth. Sampling was restricted to blood, and TCR repertoires in tissues likely differ from the TCR repertoires found in blood. Higher generation probabilities were observed for clonotypes shared by all four sorted-subset donors than for non-shared clonotypes. Naive subsets generally had larger estimated clonotype richness than memory subsets. Sharing across a handful of donors was observed for approximately 5% of naive CD4, under 4% of naive CD8, 2% to 2.5% of memory CD4, and roughly 0.4% of memory CD8 clonotypes. Incomplete sequencing was indicated by rarefaction of sorted-subset datasets, despite the large sequencing depth. The small number of donors limited the genetic and exposure-history diversity represented.

Including the terminal cysteine and phenylalanine, the CDR3 comprises 14 residues. The CDR3 DNA has 42 bases and is translated from base 1. Cut back by 0 bases and 5 bases, the V and J ends lie 8 bases apart. CDR1 and CDR2 are drawn from the germline V gene: MGHRA, YSYEKL. TCR CDR3 regions were amplified from genomic DNA by multiplex PCR using the deep immunoSEQ assay. For each cell subset, the extracted genomic DNA was distributed evenly across all wells of several immunoSEQ 96-well plates, and each plate served as one replicate. For sorted subsets, roughly 190 ng of genomic DNA, equivalent to around 31,000 T cell genomes, went into each replicate PCR. Purified libraries were quantified with a Qubit 3.0 fluorometer, sized on a Bioanalyzer 2100, and re-quantified with the KAPA Library Quantification kit. Each immunoSEQ 96-well plate was sequenced on its own single-read 150-cycle Illumina NextSeq 550 flow cell. The authors processed their data as follows. Because only junctional sequences without quality scores were contained in the immunoSEQ output, filtering matching that applied to full-length reads could not be performed. Sequences were annotated with PyIR, a Python wrapper for IgBLAST v1.9, using IMGT germline references to assign V/J genes and CDR3. Reads with weak V/J assignments (E-value above 1e-6), missing CDR3, stop codons, out-of-frame junctions, or ambiguous translated residues were removed. V3J clonotypes were defined as sequences sharing an identical inferred V gene, J gene, and CDR3 amino acid sequence. Percentage overlap between repertoires was calculated by dividing the number of shared unique clonotypes by the size of the smaller repertoire. Three approaches were used to assess repertoire richness: RTK rarefaction, the Chao1 estimator, and Recon v2.1 estimates of unobserved clonotypes. OLGA was used to compute generation probabilities for all TCRbeta clonotypes that the gDNA method yielded from a handful of donors. Imported from immuneACCESS, the table was reduced by TCRdb to in-frame sequences with V and J called. These copies leave out some clones; in studies compared against another copy, an unresolved V gene accounts for under half, and the cause of the remainder is not known. V and J calls and clone size follow that table, whereas D and trimming were derived from the DNA. In this sample the table shows some 2,500,000 clones, under 95% of which occur a single time. The ten largest clones take up 0.37% of the sample.

Sample: naive CD4+ T cells from PBMCs. The cell subset or site label corresponds to: CD45RA+ positively selected. The chain links TRBV4-1 with TRBJ2-1; D gene: possibly TRBD1, on 6 matching bases. The source is a man between 18 and 35 years old in good health. Some clones in this sample may be carry-over from other donors' samples. The CDR3 region: CASSQEDRDNEQFF. Read as DNA, the sequence is TGCGCCAGCAGCCAAGAGGACAGAGACAATGAGCAGTTCTTC.